This T cell receptor beta chain was recovered during a study of shared clonotypes between healthy human individuals. Study-wide points: Only blood was sampled; tissue repertoires likely differ.

Germline V gene data show CDR1 as ENHRY and CDR2 as SYGVKD. The CDR3 spans 15 residues. The V segment lost 6 bases and the J segment 1 base; nucleotides outside the gene matches: 6. Details on this clone: Its antigen is undetermined.

Genomic DNA per cell subset filled all wells of several immunoSEQ plates. The data were produced by immunoSEQ multiplex PCR, yet TCRdb's version contains in-frame clones alone and is incomplete. Seen here are about 2.3 million clones, 93% observed once, and the top ten hold 0.39%. All participating donors were Caucasian adults from Nashville, Tennessee. The sequenced sample was naive CD4+ T cells from PBMCs. Subset defined: CD45RA+ positively selected. This clonotype was obtained from a man younger than 30 in good health. Some clones in this sample may be carry-over from other donors' samples. The J gene is TRBJ2-7, the V gene TRBV10-3; 10 bases line up with TRBD2. In DNA, the CDR3 is TGTGCCATCAGCCCAAGCGGGAGGGCATCCTACGAGCAGTACTTC. Its protein is CAISPSGRASYEQYF.